A selection of T cell receptor beta chains follows, all from one sample in a study of T cell changes during pregnancy in multiple sclerosis. Libraries were prepared by immunoSEQ multiplex PCR; TCRdb keeps only in-frame clonotypes and omits some of them. This table has about 44,000 clones, 70% to 90% appearing once. The sequences come from CD4+ T cells from peripheral blood mononuclear cells, collected after pregnancy. These receptor sequences come from a female donor with multiple sclerosis, enrolled in a pregnancy study. CDR3s include the opening cysteine and the closing phenylalanine or tryptophan. The D gene is left open where the match is weak. For some rows the clone size is stated as once, few or many, or as a class when expanded; others skip it.

CDR3 length: 12; V gene: TRBV19; clone size: NA; J gene: TRBJ1-1; D gene: TRBD1; CDR3 protein: CASNAGGAEAFF; CDR3 DNA: TGTGCCAGTAATGCAGGGGGAGCTGAAGCTTTCTTT
CDR3 length: 14; V gene: TRBV29-1; clone size: NA; J gene: TRBJ1-4; D gene: TRBD1; CDR3 protein: CSVETGQSDEKLFF; CDR3 DNA: TGCAGCGTCGAAACGGGACAGAGCGACGAAAAACTGTTTTTT
CDR3 length: 15; V gene: TRBV6-1; clone size: NA; J gene: TRBJ2-1; D gene: NA; CDR3 protein: CASSEQQGFVYEQFF; CDR3 DNA: TGTGCCAGCAGTGAACAACAGGGATTTGTATATGAGCAGTTCTTC
CDR3 length: 15; V gene: TRBV28; clone size: NA; J gene: TRBJ2-7; D gene: TRBD2; CDR3 protein: CASSLSVGGELEQYF; CDR3 DNA: TGTGCCAGCAGTTTATCGGTGGGGGGGGAACTCGAGCAGTACTTC
CDR3 length: 16; V gene: TRBV5-1; clone size: NA; J gene: TRBJ2-7; D gene: TRBD1; CDR3 protein: CASSLRGTEVSYEQYF; CDR3 DNA: TGCGCCAGCAGCTTGCGAGGGACAGAGGTTTCTTACGAGCAGTACTTC
CDR3 length: 15; V gene: TRBV18; clone size: NA; J gene: TRBJ2-7; D gene: TRBD1; CDR3 protein: CASSPPNRGQVEQYF; CDR3 DNA: TGTGCCAGCTCACCACCGAACAGGGGGCAAGTCGAGCAGTACTTC
CDR3 length: 12; V gene: TRBV5-5; clone size: NA; J gene: TRBJ2-3; D gene: NA; CDR3 protein: CASSRDTDTQYF; CDR3 DNA: TGTGCCAGCAGTCGGGACACAGATACGCAGTATTTT
CDR3 length: 15; V gene: TRBV14; clone size: NA; J gene: TRBJ2-5; D gene: TRBD1; CDR3 protein: CASSHIGTAQETQYF; CDR3 DNA: TGTGCCAGCAGCCATATTGGGACAGCTCAAGAGACCCAGTACTTC
CDR3 length: 14; V gene: TRBV13; clone size: NA; J gene: TRBJ1-1; D gene: NA; CDR3 protein: CASSSQGQTVIAFF; CDR3 DNA: TGTGCCAGCAGCTCGCAGGGGCAAACGGTGATAGCTTTCTTT
CDR3 length: 13; V gene: TRBV7-2; clone size: NA; J gene: TRBJ1-2; D gene: NA; CDR3 protein: CASSADSFYGYTF; CDR3 DNA: TGTGCCAGCAGCGCCGACAGCTTCTATGGCTACACCTTC
CDR3 length: 15; V gene: TRBV6-1; clone size: NA; J gene: TRBJ2-1; D gene: TRBD1; CDR3 protein: CASSEIGTGVGEQFF; CDR3 DNA: TGTGCCAGCAGTGAGATCGGGACAGGGGTTGGTGAGCAGTTCTTC
CDR3 length: 15; V gene: TRBV5-4; clone size: NA; J gene: TRBJ2-1; D gene: NA; CDR3 protein: CASSGGDGPYNEQFF; CDR3 DNA: TGTGCCAGCAGCGGAGGGGACGGCCCCTACAATGAGCAGTTCTTC
CDR3 length: 15; V gene: TRBV7-9; clone size: once; J gene: TRBJ2-2; D gene: NA; CDR3 protein: CASSPDRQRTGELFF; CDR3 DNA: TGTGCCAGCAGCCCGGATCGGCAGAGGACCGGGGAGCTGTTTTTT